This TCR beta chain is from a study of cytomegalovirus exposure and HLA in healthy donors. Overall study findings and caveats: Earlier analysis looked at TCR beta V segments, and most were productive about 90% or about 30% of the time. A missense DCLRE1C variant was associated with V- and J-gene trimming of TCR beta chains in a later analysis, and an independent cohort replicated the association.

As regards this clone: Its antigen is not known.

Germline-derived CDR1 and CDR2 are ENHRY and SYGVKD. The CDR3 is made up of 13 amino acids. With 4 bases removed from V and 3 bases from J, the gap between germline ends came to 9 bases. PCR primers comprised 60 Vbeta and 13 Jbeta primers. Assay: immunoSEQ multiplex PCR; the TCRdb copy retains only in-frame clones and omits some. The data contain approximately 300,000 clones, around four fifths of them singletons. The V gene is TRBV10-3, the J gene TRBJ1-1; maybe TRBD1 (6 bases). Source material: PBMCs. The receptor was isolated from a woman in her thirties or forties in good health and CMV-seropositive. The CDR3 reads CAISGKGDTEAFF. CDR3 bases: TGTGCCATCAGTGGAAAGGGGGACACTGAAGCTTTCTTT.